This T cell receptor beta chain is from a study of CD8+ T cells in alopecia areata. On this clone itself: Its target is unknown.

Treatment denoted: oral pan-JAK inhibitor, 5-10 mg twice daily. RNA extraction and reverse transcription yielded cDNA as sequencing template. The data were produced by immunoSEQ multiplex PCR, yet TCRdb's version contains in-frame clones alone and is incomplete. The sample carries around 300,000 clones, about 60% recorded once. The CDR3 is 12 residues long. With 1 base removed from V and 0 bases from J, the gap between germline ends came to 3 bases. Germline V CDR1 and CDR2: GTSNPN, SVGIG (reference sequence). Points from the study as a whole: Against the mouse data, patients shared TCRs less clearly, possibly for HLA reasons. The study found that many expanded lesional clones persisted in scalp and blood during tofacitinib. Sequencing of scalp samples also includes resident alphabeta T cells from normal skin.

The specimen comprised CD4+ T cells sorted from blood, sampled at approximately week 52, from a patient treated with tofacitinib. The receptor was isolated from a human donor with alopecia areata. V usage is TRBV30 and J usage is TRBJ2-5; D uncertain. The CDR3 nucleotides are TGTGCCTGGAGTGGATACCAAGAGACCCAGTACTTC. Its translation is CAWSGYQETQYF.